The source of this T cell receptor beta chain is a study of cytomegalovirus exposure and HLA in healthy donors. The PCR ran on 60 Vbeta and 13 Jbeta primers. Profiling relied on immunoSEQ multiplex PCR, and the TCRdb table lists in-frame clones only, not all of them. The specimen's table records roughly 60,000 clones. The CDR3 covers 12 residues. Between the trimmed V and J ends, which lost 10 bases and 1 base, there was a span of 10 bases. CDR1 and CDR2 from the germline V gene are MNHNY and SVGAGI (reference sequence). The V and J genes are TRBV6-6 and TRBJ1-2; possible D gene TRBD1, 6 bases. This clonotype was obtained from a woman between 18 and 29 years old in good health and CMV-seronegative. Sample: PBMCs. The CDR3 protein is CATLQGNYGYTF. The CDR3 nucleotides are TGTGCCACCCTACAGGGTAACTATGGCTACACCTTC.